This entry describes one TCR beta chain. Its antigen is unidentified. TCRdb processed the multiplex PCR reads anew with MiXCR; each CDR3 protein has one entry. The sample carries around 230,000 distinct CDR3 sequences, approximately 30% recorded once. The V gene end was trimmed by 3 bases and the J gene end by 4 bases; junction bases not matched to a gene: 8. This CDR3 has 16 residues. The V gene's germline CDR1 is MNHEY and CDR2 SVGAGI. Samples came from axillary lymph nodes draining the breast cancer. These data are taken from a study of breast tumors, draining lymph nodes, adjacent tissues. The study's findings and limits: Tumors had less TCR diversity than lymph nodes, more than nontumor tissue.

The sequence was obtained from a female donor with breast cancer. Some clones in this sample may be carry-over from other donors' samples. Sample: axillary lymph node tissue. The chain has TRBV6-5 and TRBJ1-3; TRBD1 aligns across 8 bases. CDR3 sequence reads: CASSYLSQGVGNTIYF. CDR3 in DNA: TGTGCCAGCAGTTATCTCTCACAGGGGGTCGGAAACACCATATATTTT.